This T cell receptor (beta chain) was sequenced during a study of identical twins. TCRdb re-called the 5' RACE reads with MiXCR, one entry per CDR3 protein. The sample carries 1.5 million to 2 million distinct CDR3 sequences, roughly a third recorded once. The receptor was isolated from a newborn girl in good health. Specimen: cord blood.

The CDR3 region has the DNA TGTGCCAGCGGATCTATTAGCGGGAGAGGCACCGGGGAGCTGTTTTTT. Amino acids: CASGSISGRGTGELFF. The chain joins TRBV4-2 to TRBJ2-2; 9 bases match TRBD2. CDR1 LGHNA and CDR2 YNFKEQ come from the germline V gene. V lost 8 bases, J lost 4 bases, and 11 bases stayed unmatched. This CDR3 is built from 16 residues.